A single sample gave rise to the 9 T cell receptor beta chains below, sequenced in a study of blood T cell repertoires in COVID-19. The repertoire was sequenced with immunoSEQ multiplex PCR; TCRdb's copy has only in-frame clones and lacks some. Here the sample spans tens of thousands of clones, roughly 80% being singletons. Sequencing was done on a sample of peripheral blood. The receptors shown here come from a woman aged 70-85 years with acute or convalescent COVID-19.

The gene calls are TRBV5-1 and TRBJ2-1, with TRBD2 matching 9 bases. The length of the CDR3 is 16 residues. The germline CDR1 and CDR2 sequences are SGHRS and YFSETQ. Trimming at V came to 4 bases and at J to 7 bases, leaving 12 bases not matched to a gene. CDR3 sequence reads: CASSMNPGLAENEQFF. CDR3 nucleotide sequence: TGCGCCAGCAGCATGAATCCGGGACTAGCAGAGAATGAGCAGTTCTTC.

This chain connects TRBV28 to TRBJ1-1; maybe TRBD1 (5 bases). The CDR3 is 14 residues long. CDR1 and CDR2 (germline): MDHEN, SYDVKM. The V end was cut by 5 bases, the J end by 5 bases, with 15 bases between. The CDR3 here is CASSLQGPRTEAFF. In DNA form, the CDR3 reads TGTGCCAGCAGTCTCCAGGGTCCTCGGACTGAAGCTTTCTTT. Based on the CDR3 plus reference TRBV28 and TRBJ1-1, the full variable domain is DVKVTQSSRYLVKRTGEKVFLECVQDMDHENMFWYRQDPGLGLRLIYFSYDVKMKEKGDIPEGYSVSREKKERFSLILESASTNQTSMYLCASSLQGPRTEAFFGQGTRLTVV.

The chain carries TRBV19 and TRBJ2-2, with TRBD2 matching 8 bases. Germline V gives CDR1 LNHDA, CDR2 SQIVND (reference sequence). V gave up 4 bases and J gave up 6 bases; unmatched junction bases: 7. The CDR3 has 15 amino acids. The CDR3 nucleotides are TGTGCCAGTAGTAGGCAGCGGGAGTATGCCGGGGAGCTGTTTTTT. It yields the protein CASSRQREYAGELFF.

In the case of this clone: One junction end does not reproduce the germline sequence, and a read error may be involved. V is TRBV2 and J is TRBJ1-1; 7 bases line up with TRBD1. This CDR3 has 14 residues. CDR1 is SNHLY, CDR2 FYNNEI, per germline. CDR3 nucleotides: TGTGCCAGCAGTGAAGGGAAAGGGACAGCCCGGCAGATCTTT. Translating it yields CASSEGKGTARQIF.

The rearrangement links TRBV14 to TRBJ2-7; a weak D match, TRBD2 (5 bases). This CDR3 region has 15 residues. CDR1 is SGHDN, CDR2 FVKESK, per germline. With 1 base removed from V and 6 bases from J, the gap between germline ends came to 16 bases. CDR3 in amino acids: CASSQVDFRGSEQYF. CDR3 DNA: TGTGCCAGCAGCCAAGTCGACTTCCGCGGGTCCGAGCAGTACTTC.

V and J are TRBV30 and TRBJ2-3; TRBD2 aligns across 7 bases. V shed 1 base, J shed 3 bases, and the junction held 10 bases outside the gene matches. Germline CDR1 and CDR2: GTSNPN and SVGIG (reference sequence). The CDR3 is 16 amino acids. The CDR3 bases are TGTGCCTGGAGTGGGGGCATGGCGGGGGAGACAGATACGCAGTATTTT. This gives the protein CAWSGGMAGETDTQYF.

The chain joins TRBV7-3 to TRBJ1-1; D gene ambiguous. The CDR3 runs to 17 residues. Germline loops: CDR1 SGHTA, CDR2 FQGTGA. V lost 5 bases and J lost 2, with 21 bases in between. DNA for the CDR3: TGTGCCAGCAGCCCGAGCCGACCGGGAGTGGGAAACACTGAAGCTTTCTTT. It is translated as CASSPSRPGVGNTEAFF.

The V and J genes are TRBV19 and TRBJ2-3, with 9 nucleotides matching TRBD1. Germline-derived CDR1 and CDR2 are LNHDA and SQIVND (reference sequence). The CDR3 has 17 residues. After removal of 2 bases from V and 1 base from J, the junction contained 7 bases not matched to a gene. Here the CDR3 reads CASSIMGQGYGTDTQYF. CDR3 nucleotide sequence: TGTGCCAGTAGTATAATGGGACAGGGTTATGGCACAGATACGCAGTATTTT.

This chain uses TRBV30 with TRBJ1-6; TRBD1 agrees at 7 bases. The J segment lost 7 bases and the V segment lost 0 bases, leaving 3 bases of the junction unmatched. Germline V gene sequence: CDR1 GTSNPN, CDR2 SVGIG (reference sequence). The length of the CDR3 is 14 residues. The CDR3 bases are TGTGCCTGGAGTGTGACAGGGTCGAATTCACCCCTCCACTTT. Its protein is CAWSVTGSNSPLHF.